The 3 T cell receptor beta chains below were found in one sample sequenced in a study of beta chain features in type 1 diabetes. Reverse transcribing all isolated RNA meant expressed TCRB transcripts were sequenced. The method was immunoSEQ multiplex PCR; TCRdb's version includes in-frame clones alone and lacks a portion of them. Of 300,000 to 350,000 clones in the sample, 13% to 15% were seen once. Material for sequencing was central memory CD4+ T cells from blood. The origin of the receptors is a man aged 25-45 years in good health.

The rearrangement uses TRBV27 and TRBJ1-5; 10 bases line up with TRBD1. V gave up 5 bases and J gave up 5 bases; unmatched junction bases: 9. Germline lookup yields CDR1 MNHEY and CDR2 SMNVEV (reference sequence). CDR3 length equals 16 residues. The CDR3 region is CASSPSPGTGDQPQHF. CDR3 DNA: TGTGCCAGCAGTCCCTCCCCCGGGACAGGGGATCAGCCCCAGCATTTT.

This clone was observed a handful of times. CDR3 in amino acids: CASSFLQGSSPLHF. In DNA form, the CDR3 reads TGTGCCAGCAGTTTTCTACAGGGCTCTTCACCCCTCCACTTT. The V and J genes are TRBV6-5 and TRBJ1-6; D is perhaps TRBD1 (6 bases). Germline lookup yields CDR1 MNHEY and CDR2 SVGAGI. The CDR3 runs 14 residues. Trimming left V 4 bases short and J 9 bases short, with 13 bases between.

V gene TRBV2 combines with J gene TRBJ2-5, with no clear D. V lost 0 bases and J 9 bases, leaving 11 bases between the germline ends. CDR3 length: 13 amino acids. CDR1 SNHLY and CDR2 FYNNEI come from the germline V gene. The CDR3 loop is CASSEALRVPQYF. The CDR3 DNA reads as TGTGCCAGCAGTGAAGCGCTTCGGGTCCCCCAGTACTTC.